Below, 22 T cell receptor beta chains from the same sample are listed, as sequenced in a study of blood T cell repertoires in COVID-19. Sequencing was performed with immunoSEQ multiplex PCR; in TCRdb, only in-frame clones are kept and a portion is missing. The table records about 190,000 clones, 70% to 80% of them present only once. Sequencing used peripheral blood. The source is a man aged 45 to 65 who had recovered from COVID-19.

There are many counts of this clone. CDR3 sequence reads: CASSAVPGLAGRSEQYF. CDR3 in DNA: TGTGCCAGCAGCGCAGTACCGGGACTAGCGGGTCGGAGCGAGCAGTACTTC. The rearrangement links TRBV9 to TRBJ2-7, with 12 bases fitting TRBD2. The CDR3 has 17 residues. Germline lookup yields CDR1 SGDLS and CDR2 YYNGEE. V gave up 3 bases and J gave up 6 bases; unmatched junction bases: 13.

About this clone itself: This CDR3 is also generated by other DNA sequences in the sample. This chain connects TRBV18 to TRBJ2-7, with D unclear. Trimming took 3 bases from V and 1 from J, leaving 4 bases between them. Per germline, CDR1 KGHSH and CDR2 LQKENI. CDR3 length: 12 residues. The CDR3 region is CASSPGSYEQYF. The CDR3 DNA follows: TGTGCCAGCTCACCCGGGTCCTACGAGCAGTACTTC.

This clone was counted a few times. The CDR3: CASSLVSGGEQYF. DNA of the CDR3: TGTGCCAGCAGCTTAGTGTCAGGGGGCGAGCAGTACTTC. The V gene is TRBV7-2, the J gene TRBJ2-7, with 7 positions matching TRBD1. This CDR3 contains 13 residues. V lost 1 base, J lost 6 bases, and 3 bases stayed unmatched. Germline V CDR1 and CDR2: SGHTA, FQGNSA.

This sequence joins TRBV28 and TRBJ2-3, with a tentative D call TRBD2 (5 bases). V lost 4 bases, J lost 0 bases, and 11 bases lay in between. Germline lookup yields CDR1 MDHEN and CDR2 SYDVKM. The CDR3 spans 15 residues. The CDR3 spells CASSSSRTSTDTQYF. The DNA of the CDR3 is TGTGCCAGCAGTTCTAGCAGAACTAGCACAGATACGCAGTATTTT.

There are a few counts of this clone. The gene calls are TRBV5-1 and TRBJ2-7, with D possibly matching TRBD2 (7 bases). Trimming cost V 4 bases and J 4 bases, with 15 bases left between them. The CDR3 totals 14 residues. Looked up from germline, CDR1 is SGHRS and CDR2 is YFSETQ. In DNA form, the CDR3 reads TGCGCCAGCAGCACCCTGGGGGGGACATACGAGCAGTACTTC. It specifies CASSTLGGTYEQYF. The full variable domain, with the rest looked up from reference TRBV5-1 and TRBJ2-7, is KAGVTQTPRYLIKTRGQQVTLSCSPISGHRSVSWYQQTPGQGLQFLFEYFSETQRNKGNFPGRFSGRQFSNSRSEMNVSTLELGDSALYLCASSTLGGTYEQYFGPGTRLTVT.

J is TRBJ2-1 and V is TRBV27, with TRBD2 matching over 10 bases. This CDR3 comprises 15 residues. Germline assignment: CDR1 MNHEY and CDR2 SMNVEV (reference sequence). V lost 8 bases and J lost 8; bases outside the gene matches: 12. CDR3 sequence: CASVRGLADSHEQFF. In nucleotides, the CDR3 is TGTGCCAGCGTTAGAGGACTAGCGGACTCCCATGAGCAGTTCTTC.

The chain has TRBV18 and TRBJ2-3; 7 bases map to TRBD2. This CDR3 contains 16 residues. The J segment lost 0 bases and the V segment lost 0 bases, leaving 3 bases of the junction unmatched. The V gene's germline CDR1 is KGHSH and CDR2 LQKENI. CDR3 bases: TGTGCCAGCTCACCACCCGGGACTAAGAGCACAGATACGCAGTATTTT. Its translation is CASSPPGTKSTDTQYF.

The CDR3 protein is CAWSSAGPRNYEQYF. In DNA, the CDR3 is TGTGCCTGGAGTTCGGCGGGGCCACGAAATTACGAGCAGTACTTC. This chain uses TRBV30 with TRBJ2-7; D might be TRBD2 (6 bases). CDR3 length equals 15 residues. V shed 2 bases and J shed 4 bases, with 18 bases lying between them. Germline V gives CDR1 GTSNPN, CDR2 SVGIG (reference sequence).

This clone has a handful of counts. The chain links TRBV2 to TRBJ1-1, with no clear D. The CDR3 covers 15 residues. The ends were cut back, 3 bases at V and 1 base at J, with 12 bases in the middle. Looked up from germline, CDR1 is SNHLY and CDR2 is FYNNEI. CDR3: CASSDWRDQNTEAFF. CDR3 sequence (DNA): TGTGCCAGCAGTGATTGGAGAGATCAGAACACTGAAGCTTTCTTT.

This clone was seen a single time. The chain combines TRBV30 with TRBJ1-5; D remains unclear. The CDR3 is made up of 16 amino acids. Germline V CDR1 and CDR2: GTSNPN, SVGIG (reference sequence). Trimming removed 8 bases from V and 0 bases from J, with 20 bases in between. The CDR3 sequence: CAESSCRSHSNQPQHF. CDR3 sequence (DNA): TGTGCCGAATCTTCTTGCAGGTCTCATAGCAATCAGCCCCAGCATTTT.

The chain has TRBV9 and TRBJ1-2, with no clear D. Germline loops: CDR1 SGDLS, CDR2 YYNGEE. The V end lost 0 bases, the J end lost 7 bases, and 13 bases lay between the germline ends. The CDR3 is 14 amino acids. CDR3 protein: CASSVDRWEGGYTF. The CDR3 nucleotides are TGTGCCAGCAGCGTAGACCGGTGGGAGGGTGGCTACACCTTC.

The CDR3 loop is CASSPPSGRAQNEQFF. CDR3 DNA: TGTGCCAGCTCACCACCCTCCGGGAGGGCCCAGAATGAGCAGTTCTTC. V usage is TRBV18 and J usage is TRBJ2-1; 8 bases are a match to TRBD2. This CDR3 is built from 16 residues. Germline V gene sequence: CDR1 KGHSH, CDR2 LQKENI. V dropped 0 bases and J dropped 7; count of bases not matched to a gene: 8.

This sequence joins TRBV6-5 and TRBJ1-2; 7 nucleotides match TRBD1. The J segment lost 7 bases and the V segment lost 6 bases, leaving 5 bases of the junction unmatched. The CDR3 extends over 12 amino acids. Germline V gene sequence: CDR1 MNHEY, CDR2 SVGAGI. The CDR3 nucleotides read TGTGCCAGCAGGACAGGGTCCCGTGGCTACACCTTC. Translation: CASRTGSRGYTF.

The rearrangement links TRBV7-2 to TRBJ2-7, with a possible D match to TRBD2 (5 bases). CDR1 and CDR2 from the germline V gene are SGHTA and FQGNSA. This CDR3 is 15 amino acids long. With 2 bases removed from V and 3 bases from J, the gap between germline ends came to 14 bases. This CDR3 reads CASSLSGVAVYEQYF. The CDR3 DNA follows: TGTGCCAGCAGCTTATCCGGGGTGGCGGTCTACGAGCAGTACTTC.

This clone was detected only a few times. The chain is built from TRBV3-1 (or the pseudogene TRBV3-2) and TRBJ2-7; TRBD1 matches 8 bases. Unmatched junction bases numbered 4, after V lost 4 bases and J lost 8 bases. The CDR3 covers 12 residues. Germline V CDR1 and CDR2: LGHDT, YNNKEL (reference sequence). In DNA form, the CDR3 reads TGTGCCAGCAGCCCGACAGGGGAGAAGCAGTACTTC. This codes for CASSPTGEKQYF.

This chain connects TRBV30 to TRBJ1-2; D is unresolved. The V and J ends lost 0 bases and 2 bases respectively, with 13 bases between them. The CDR3 has 15 amino acids. The germline gives CDR1 GTSNPN, CDR2 SVGIG (reference sequence). DNA for the CDR3: TGTGCCTGGAGTGTAAACAGAAATCAAAACTATGGCTACACCTTC. Translated: CAWSVNRNQNYGYTF.

V usage is TRBV6-5 and J usage is TRBJ2-7; 7 nucleotides align to TRBD2. The germline CDR1 and CDR2 sequences are MNHEY and SVGAGI. J lost 6 bases, V lost 6 bases, and 11 bases had no gene match. This CDR3 has 14 amino acids. DNA for the CDR3: TGTGCCAGCAGAGAGACTAGCCCGATACCCGAGCAGTACTTC. As protein: CASRETSPIPEQYF.

This chain joins TRBV24-1 and TRBJ2-2, with D possibly matching TRBD1 (6 bases). The CDR3 is made up of 12 amino acids. Germline CDR1 KGHDR, CDR2 SFDVKD. Trimming removed 12 bases at V and 8 bases at J, with 15 bases between. The DNA for the CDR3 is TGTGCCGTTGGCAGGGGCTTTGGGGAGCTGTTTTTT. Encoded protein: CAVGRGFGELFF.

This sequence joins TRBV5-1 and TRBJ2-1; 13 positions match TRBD2. The CDR3 has 18 residues. With V trimmed by 5 bases and J by 4 bases, 12 bases remained unmatched. Germline V gene lookup returns CDR1 SGHRS and CDR2 YFSETQ. DNA for the CDR3: TGCGCCAGCAGTTACTGGACTAGCGGGAGAAAGGGTTACAATGAGCAGTTCTTC. Translation gives CASSYWTSGRKGYNEQFF. The entire variable domain, with the rest obtained from reference TRBV5-1 and TRBJ2-1, is as follows: KAGVTQTPRYLIKTRGQQVTLSCSPISGHRSVSWYQQTPGQGLQFLFEYFSETQRNKGNFPGRFSGRQFSNSRSEMNVSTLELGDSALYLCASSYWTSGRKGYNEQFFGPGTRLTVL.

The genes are TRBV4-1 and TRBJ2-1; possibly TRBD2 for D (5 bases). The ends were cut back, 1 base at V and 0 bases at J, with 10 bases in the middle. Per the germline V gene, CDR1 is MGHRA and CDR2 is YSYEKL. This CDR3 is built from 16 residues. CDR3 DNA: TGCGCCAGCAGCCAAGTATACGGGAACTCCTACAATGAGCAGTTCTTC. Its protein is CASSQVYGNSYNEQFF.

This rearrangement joins TRBV7-6 to TRBJ2-3; D call uncertain. Trimming removed 3 bases at V and 6 bases at J, with 13 bases between. The germline gives CDR1 SGHVS, CDR2 FNYEAQ. CDR3 length: 14 residues. The CDR3 DNA sequence: TGTGCCAGCAGCTTCGCCTCCTCGGGTGATACGCAGTATTTT. Protein product: CASSFASSGDTQYF. The whole variable domain, remainder taken from reference TRBV7-6 and TRBJ2-3, is GAGVSQSPRYKVTKRGQDVALRCDPISGHVSLYWYRQALGQGPEFLTYFNYEAQQDKSGLPNDRFSAERPEGSISTLTIQRTEQRDSAMYRCASSFASSGDTQYFGPGTRLTVL.

V gene TRBV4-2 combines with J gene TRBJ2-7, with D uncertain. CDR1 is LGHNA and CDR2 is YNFKEQ in the germline V gene. V gave up 1 base and J gave up 3 bases, with 7 bases separating them. The CDR3 covers 13 residues. In nucleotides, the CDR3 is TGTGCCAGCAGCCAAGGGGCTCGCTACGAGCAGTACTTC. Protein: CASSQGARYEQYF.